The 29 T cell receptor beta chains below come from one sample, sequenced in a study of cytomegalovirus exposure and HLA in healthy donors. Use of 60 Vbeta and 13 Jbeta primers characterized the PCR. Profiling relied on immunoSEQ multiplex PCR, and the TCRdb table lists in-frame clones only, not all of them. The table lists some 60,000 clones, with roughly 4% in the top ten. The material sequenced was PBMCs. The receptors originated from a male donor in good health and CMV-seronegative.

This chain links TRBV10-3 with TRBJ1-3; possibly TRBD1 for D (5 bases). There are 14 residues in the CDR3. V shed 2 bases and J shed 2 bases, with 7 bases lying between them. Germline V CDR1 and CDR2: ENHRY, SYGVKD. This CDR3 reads CAISETGTGNTIYF. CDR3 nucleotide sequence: TGTGCCATCAGTGAGACAGGAACTGGAAACACCATATATTTT.

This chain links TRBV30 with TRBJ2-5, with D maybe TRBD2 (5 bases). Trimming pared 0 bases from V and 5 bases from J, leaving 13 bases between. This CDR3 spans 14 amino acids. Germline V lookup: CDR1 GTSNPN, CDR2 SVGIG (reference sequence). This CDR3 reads CAWSVGSRWETQYF. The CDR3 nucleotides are TGTGCCTGGAGTGTTGGGAGTAGGTGGGAGACCCAGTACTTC.

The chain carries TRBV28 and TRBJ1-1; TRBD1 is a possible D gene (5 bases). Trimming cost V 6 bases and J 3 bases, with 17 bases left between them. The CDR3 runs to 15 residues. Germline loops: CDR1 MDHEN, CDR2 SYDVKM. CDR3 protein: CASRKIAPGDTEAFF. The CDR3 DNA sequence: TGTGCCAGCAGAAAGATCGCGCCGGGGGACACTGAAGCTTTCTTT.

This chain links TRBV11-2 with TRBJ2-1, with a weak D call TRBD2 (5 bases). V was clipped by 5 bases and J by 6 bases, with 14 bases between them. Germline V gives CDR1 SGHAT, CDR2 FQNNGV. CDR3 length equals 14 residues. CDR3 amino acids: CASSPGTGSNEQFF. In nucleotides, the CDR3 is TGTGCCAGCAGCCCTGGAACGGGATCCAATGAGCAGTTCTTC. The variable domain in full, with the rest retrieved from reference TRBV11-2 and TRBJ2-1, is EAGVAQSPRYKIIEKRQSVAFWCNPISGHATLYWYQQILGQGPKLLIQFQNNGVVDDSQLPKDRFSAERLKGVDSTLKIQPAKLEDSAVYLCASSPGTGSNEQFFGPGTRLTVL.

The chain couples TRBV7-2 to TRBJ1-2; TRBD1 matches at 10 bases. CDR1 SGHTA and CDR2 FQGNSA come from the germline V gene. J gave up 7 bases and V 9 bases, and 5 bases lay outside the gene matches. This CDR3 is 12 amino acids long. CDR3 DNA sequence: TGTGCCAGGGGACAGGGGTCGGGTGGCTACACCTTC. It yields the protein CARGQGSGGYTF.

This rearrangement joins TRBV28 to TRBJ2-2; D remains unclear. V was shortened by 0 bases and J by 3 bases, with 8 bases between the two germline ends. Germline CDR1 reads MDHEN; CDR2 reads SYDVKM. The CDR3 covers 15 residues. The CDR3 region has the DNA TGTGCCAGCAGTTTATGGGGCCCGGACACCGGGGAGCTGTTTTTT. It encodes CASSLWGPDTGELFF.

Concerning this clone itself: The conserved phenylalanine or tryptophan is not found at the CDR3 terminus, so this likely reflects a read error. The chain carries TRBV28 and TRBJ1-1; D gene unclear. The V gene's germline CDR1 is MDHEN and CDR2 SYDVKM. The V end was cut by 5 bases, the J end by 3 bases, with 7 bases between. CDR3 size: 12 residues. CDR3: CASSATDTEAFL. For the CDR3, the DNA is TGTGCCAGCAGTGCTACAGACACTGAAGCTTTCCTT.

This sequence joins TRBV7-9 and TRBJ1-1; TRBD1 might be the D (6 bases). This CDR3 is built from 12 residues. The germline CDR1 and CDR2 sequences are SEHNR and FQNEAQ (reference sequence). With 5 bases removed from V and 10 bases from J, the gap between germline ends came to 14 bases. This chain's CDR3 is CASSHTGKGAFF. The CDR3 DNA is TGTGCCAGCAGCCACACAGGGAAAGGAGCTTTCTTT.

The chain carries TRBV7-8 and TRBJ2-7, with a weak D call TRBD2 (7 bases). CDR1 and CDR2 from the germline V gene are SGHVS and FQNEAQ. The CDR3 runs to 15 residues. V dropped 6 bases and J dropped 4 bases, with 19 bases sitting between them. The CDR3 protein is CASSPGRGRFYEQYF. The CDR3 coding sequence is TGTGCCAGCAGTCCGGGGCGGGGGCGATTTTACGAGCAGTACTTC.

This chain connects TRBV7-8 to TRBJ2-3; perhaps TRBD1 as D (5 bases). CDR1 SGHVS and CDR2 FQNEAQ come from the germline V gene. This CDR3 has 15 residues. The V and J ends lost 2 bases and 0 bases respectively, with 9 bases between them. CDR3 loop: CASSLQGFSTDTQYF. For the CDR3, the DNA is TGTGCCAGCAGCTTACAGGGATTTAGCACAGATACGCAGTATTTT.

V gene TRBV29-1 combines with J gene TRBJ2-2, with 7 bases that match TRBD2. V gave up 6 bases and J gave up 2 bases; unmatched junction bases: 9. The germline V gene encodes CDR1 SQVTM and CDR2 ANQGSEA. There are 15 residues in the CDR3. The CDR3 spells CSVGVGTINTGELFF. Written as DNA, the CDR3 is TGCAGCGTAGGGGTCGGGACTATTAACACCGGGGAGCTGTTTTTT.

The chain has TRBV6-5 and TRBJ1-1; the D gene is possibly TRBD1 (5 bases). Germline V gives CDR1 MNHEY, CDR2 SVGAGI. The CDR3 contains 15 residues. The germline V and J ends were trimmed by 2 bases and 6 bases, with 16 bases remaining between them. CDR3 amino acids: CASSYTGLRGAEAFF. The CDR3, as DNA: TGTGCCAGCAGTTACACGGGACTACGAGGGGCTGAAGCTTTCTTT.

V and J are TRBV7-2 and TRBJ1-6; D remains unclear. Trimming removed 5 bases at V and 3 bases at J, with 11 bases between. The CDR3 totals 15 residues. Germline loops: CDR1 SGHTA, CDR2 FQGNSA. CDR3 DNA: TGTGCCAGCAGCCCAACTAGAATCTATAATTCACCCCTCCACTTT. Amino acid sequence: CASSPTRIYNSPLHF. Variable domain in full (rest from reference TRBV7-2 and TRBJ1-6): GAGVSQSPSNKVTEKGKDVELRCDPISGHTALYWYRQSLGQGLEFLIYFQGNSAPDKSGLPSDRFSAERTGGSVSTLTIQRTQQEDSAVYLCASSPTRIYNSPLHFGNGTRLTVT.

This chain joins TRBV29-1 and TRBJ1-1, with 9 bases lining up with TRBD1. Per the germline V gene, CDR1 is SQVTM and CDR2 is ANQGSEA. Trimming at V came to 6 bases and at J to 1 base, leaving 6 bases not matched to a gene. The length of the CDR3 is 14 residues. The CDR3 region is CSVADRGKNTEAFF. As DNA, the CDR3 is TGCAGCGTGGCGGACAGGGGTAAGAACACTGAAGCTTTCTTT. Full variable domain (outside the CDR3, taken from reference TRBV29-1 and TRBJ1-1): SAVISQKPSRDICQRGTSLTIQCQVDSQVTMMFWYRQQPGQSLTLIATANQGSEATYESGFVIDKFPISRPNLTFSTLTVSNMSPEDSSIYLCSVADRGKNTEAFFGQGTRLTVV.

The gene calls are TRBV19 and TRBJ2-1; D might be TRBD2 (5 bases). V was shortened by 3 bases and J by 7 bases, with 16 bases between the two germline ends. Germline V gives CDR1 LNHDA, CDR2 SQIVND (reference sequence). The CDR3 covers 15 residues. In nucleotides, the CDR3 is TGTGCCAGTAGTATCGCAGAAGAGGGAGTAAATGAGCAGTTCTTC. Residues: CASSIAEEGVNEQFF.

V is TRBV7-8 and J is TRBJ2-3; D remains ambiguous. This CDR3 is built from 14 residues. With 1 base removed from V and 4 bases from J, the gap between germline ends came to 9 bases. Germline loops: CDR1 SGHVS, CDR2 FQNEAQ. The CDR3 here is CASSLVQPPDTQYF. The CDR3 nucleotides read TGTGCCAGCAGCTTAGTACAGCCCCCAGATACGCAGTATTTT.

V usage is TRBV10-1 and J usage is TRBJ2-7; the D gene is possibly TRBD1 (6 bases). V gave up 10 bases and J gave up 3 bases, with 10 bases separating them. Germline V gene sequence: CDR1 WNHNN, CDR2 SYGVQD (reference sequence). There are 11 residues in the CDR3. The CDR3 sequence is CAKSGVYEQYF. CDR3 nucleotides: TGCGCCAAATCAGGGGTCTACGAGCAGTACTTC.

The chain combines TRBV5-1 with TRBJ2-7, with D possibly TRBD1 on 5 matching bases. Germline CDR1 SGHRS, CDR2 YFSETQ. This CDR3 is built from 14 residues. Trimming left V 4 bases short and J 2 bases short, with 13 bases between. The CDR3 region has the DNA TGCGCCAGCAGCCCGGCGGACATCACCTACGAGCAGTACTTC. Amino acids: CASSPADITYEQYF.

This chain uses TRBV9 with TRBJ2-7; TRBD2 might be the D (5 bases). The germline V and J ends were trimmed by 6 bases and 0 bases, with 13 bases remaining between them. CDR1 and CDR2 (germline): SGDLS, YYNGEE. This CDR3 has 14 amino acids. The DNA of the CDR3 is TGTGCCAGCACCTTGGGAGACGGCTCCTACGAGCAGTACTTC. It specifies CASTLGDGSYEQYF.

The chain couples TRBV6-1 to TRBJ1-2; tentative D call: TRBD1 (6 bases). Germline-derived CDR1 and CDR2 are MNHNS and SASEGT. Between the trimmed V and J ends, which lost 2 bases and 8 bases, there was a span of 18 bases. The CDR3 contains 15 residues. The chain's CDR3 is CASSESIGRGRGYTF. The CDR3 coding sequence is TGTGCCAGCAGTGAATCCATAGGGAGGGGGAGAGGCTACACCTTC.

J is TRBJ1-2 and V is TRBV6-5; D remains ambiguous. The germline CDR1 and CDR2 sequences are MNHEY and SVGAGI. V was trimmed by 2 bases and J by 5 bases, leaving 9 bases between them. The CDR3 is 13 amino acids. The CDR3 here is CASSYEGQYGYTF. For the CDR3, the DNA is TGTGCCAGCAGTTACGAGGGTCAGTATGGCTACACCTTC.

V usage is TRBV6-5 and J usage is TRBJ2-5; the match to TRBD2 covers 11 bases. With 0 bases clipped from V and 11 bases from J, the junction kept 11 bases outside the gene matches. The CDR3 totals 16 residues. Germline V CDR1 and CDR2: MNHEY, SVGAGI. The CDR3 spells CASSYSATSGSYEQYF. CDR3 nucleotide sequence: TGTGCCAGCAGTTACTCGGCCACTAGCGGGAGCTACGAACAGTACTTC.

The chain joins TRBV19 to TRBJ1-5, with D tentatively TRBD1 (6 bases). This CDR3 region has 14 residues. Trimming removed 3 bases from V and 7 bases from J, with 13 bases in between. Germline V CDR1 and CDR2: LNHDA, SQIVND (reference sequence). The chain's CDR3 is CASSMSPGAQPQHF. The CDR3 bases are TGTGCCAGTAGTATGTCCCCAGGGGCCCAGCCCCAGCATTTT.

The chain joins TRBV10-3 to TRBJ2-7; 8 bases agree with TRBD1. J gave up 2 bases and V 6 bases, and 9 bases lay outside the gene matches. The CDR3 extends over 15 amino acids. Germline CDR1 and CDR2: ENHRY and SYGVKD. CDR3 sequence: CAIRGSGQGPYEQYF. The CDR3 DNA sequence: TGTGCCATCAGGGGTAGCGGACAGGGCCCCTACGAGCAGTACTTC.

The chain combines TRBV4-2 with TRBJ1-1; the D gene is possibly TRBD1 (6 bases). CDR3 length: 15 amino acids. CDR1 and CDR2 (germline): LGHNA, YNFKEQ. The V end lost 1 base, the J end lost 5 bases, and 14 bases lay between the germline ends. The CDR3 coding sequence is TGTGCCAGCAGCCAAGGCACAGGGTCGGGGACTGAAGCTTTCTTT. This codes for CASSQGTGSGTEAFF.

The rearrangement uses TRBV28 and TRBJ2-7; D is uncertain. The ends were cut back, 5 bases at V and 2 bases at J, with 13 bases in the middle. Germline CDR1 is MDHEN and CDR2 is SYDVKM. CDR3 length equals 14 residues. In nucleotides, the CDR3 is TGTGCCAGCAGTACCCAGACACCCCCCTACGAGCAGTACTTC. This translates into CASSTQTPPYEQYF.

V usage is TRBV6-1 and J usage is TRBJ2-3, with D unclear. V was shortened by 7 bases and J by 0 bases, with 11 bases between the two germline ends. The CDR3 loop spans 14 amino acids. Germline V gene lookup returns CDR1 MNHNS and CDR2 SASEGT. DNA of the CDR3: TGTGCCAGCAACCCCAGTTGGAGCACAGATACGCAGTATTTT. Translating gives CASNPSWSTDTQYF.

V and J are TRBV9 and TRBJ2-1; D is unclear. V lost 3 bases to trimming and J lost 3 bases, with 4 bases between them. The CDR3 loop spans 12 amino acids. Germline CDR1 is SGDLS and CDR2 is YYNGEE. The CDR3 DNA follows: TGTGCCAGCAGCGATAGCTACAATGAGCAGTTCTTC. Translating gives CASSDSYNEQFF. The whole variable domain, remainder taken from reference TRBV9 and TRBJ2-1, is DSGVTQTPKHLITATGQRVTLRCSPRSGDLSVYWYQQSLDQGLQFLIQYYNGEERAKGNILERFSAQQFPDLHSELNLSSLELGDSALYFCASSDSYNEQFFGPGTRLTVL.

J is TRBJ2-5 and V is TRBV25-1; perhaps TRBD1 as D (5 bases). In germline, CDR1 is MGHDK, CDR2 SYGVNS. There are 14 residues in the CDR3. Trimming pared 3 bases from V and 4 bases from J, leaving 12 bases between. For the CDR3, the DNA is TGTGCCAGCAGTGATTTGTCAGGGCCAGAGACCCAGTACTTC. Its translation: CASSDLSGPETQYF.